One TCR beta chain is described in this entry. As yet, its antigen is unknown. The sample is drawn from a study of OX40 agonist ivuxolimab in advanced cancers. On the study more broadly: Patient treatment consisted of intravenous ivuxolimab administration every 2 weeks at 0.01 to 10 mg/kg. The study's findings and limits: At 0.1 to 3.0 mg/kg and by week 6, clonal expansion occurred in CD4+ and CD8+ blood T cells.

The protocol was immunoSEQ multiplex PCR, while the TCRdb copy is restricted to in-frame clones and leaves out a portion. The repertoire includes about 120,000 clones, 80% to 90% of them detected once, and around 0.53% sits in the top ten. Germline CDR1 and CDR2: MNHEY and SVGAGI. The V gene end was trimmed by 6 bases and the J gene end by 5 bases; junction bases not matched to a gene: 7. CDR3 length equals 14 residues. Blood was sampled at baseline, cycle 4 day 1, and cycle 7 day 1. This TCR came from an adult with an advanced solid tumor such as melanoma, head and neck, liver or kidney cancer. Specimen: CD4+ or CD8+ T cells sorted from blood, collected in a trial of the OX40 agonist ivuxolimab. The rearrangement uses TRBV6-5 and TRBJ1-1, with TRBD1 matching over 9 bases. CDR3 sequence reads: CASSSGTGLTEAFF. In nucleotides, the CDR3 is TGTGCCAGCAGCAGTGGGACAGGGCTAACTGAAGCTTTCTTT.